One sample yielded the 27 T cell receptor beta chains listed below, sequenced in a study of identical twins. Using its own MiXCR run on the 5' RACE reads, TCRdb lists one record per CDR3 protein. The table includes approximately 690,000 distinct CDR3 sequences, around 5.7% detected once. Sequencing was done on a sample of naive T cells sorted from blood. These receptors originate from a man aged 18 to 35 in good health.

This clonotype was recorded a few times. The CDR3 DNA reads as TGCAGCGTTGTTTTGGTAAGCTCCTACAATGAGCAGTTCTTC. This encodes CSVVLVSSYNEQFF. This chain links TRBV29-1 with TRBJ2-1, with unresolved D. There are 14 residues in the CDR3. V was clipped by 4 bases and J by 0 bases, with 10 bases between them. The germline gives CDR1 SQVTM, CDR2 ANQGSEA.

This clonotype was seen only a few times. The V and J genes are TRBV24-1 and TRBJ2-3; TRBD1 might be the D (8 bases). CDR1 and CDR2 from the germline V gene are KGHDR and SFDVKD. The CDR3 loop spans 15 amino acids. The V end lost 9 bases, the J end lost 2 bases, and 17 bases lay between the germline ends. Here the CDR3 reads CATAGGGRDTDTQYF. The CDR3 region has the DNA TGTGCCACCGCAGGGGGCGGGAGAGACACAGATACGCAGTATTTT.

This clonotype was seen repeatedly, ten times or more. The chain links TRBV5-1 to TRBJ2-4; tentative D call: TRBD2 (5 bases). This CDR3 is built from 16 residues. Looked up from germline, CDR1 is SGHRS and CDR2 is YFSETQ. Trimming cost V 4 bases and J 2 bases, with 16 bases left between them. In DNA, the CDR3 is TGCGCCAGCAGCACGGGGAACCACCTATCCAAAAACATTCAGTACTTC. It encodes CASSTGNHLSKNIQYF.

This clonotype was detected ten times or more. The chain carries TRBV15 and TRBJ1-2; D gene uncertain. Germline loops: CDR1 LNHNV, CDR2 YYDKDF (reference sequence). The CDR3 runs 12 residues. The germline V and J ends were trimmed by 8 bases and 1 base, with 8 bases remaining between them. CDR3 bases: TGTGCCACCGAGCAGAATAACTATGGCTACACCTTC. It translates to CATEQNNYGYTF.

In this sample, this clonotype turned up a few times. The CDR3 region is CASSLAGTGIHEQYV. The CDR3 region has the DNA TGCGCCAGCAGCTTGGCCGGGACAGGGATCCACGAGCAGTACGTC. The chain carries TRBV5-1 and TRBJ2-7; 9 nucleotides line up with TRBD1. The CDR3 is made up of 15 amino acids. With 0 bases clipped from V and 5 bases from J, the junction kept 6 bases outside the gene matches. CDR1 is SGHRS and CDR2 is YFSETQ in the germline V gene.

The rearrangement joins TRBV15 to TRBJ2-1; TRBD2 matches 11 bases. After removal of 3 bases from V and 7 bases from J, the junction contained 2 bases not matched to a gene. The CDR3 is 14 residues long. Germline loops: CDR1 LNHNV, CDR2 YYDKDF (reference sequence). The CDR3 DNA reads TGTGCCACCAGCAGGGGACTAGCGGCGAATGAGCAGTTCTTC. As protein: CATSRGLAANEQFF.

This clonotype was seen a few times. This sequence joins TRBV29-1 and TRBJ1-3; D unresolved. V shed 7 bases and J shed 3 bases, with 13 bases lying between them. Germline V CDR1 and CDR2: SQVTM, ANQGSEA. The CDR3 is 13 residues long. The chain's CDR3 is CSASYLVGNTIYF. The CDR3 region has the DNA TGCAGCGCGAGCTACCTCGTTGGAAACACCATATATTTT.

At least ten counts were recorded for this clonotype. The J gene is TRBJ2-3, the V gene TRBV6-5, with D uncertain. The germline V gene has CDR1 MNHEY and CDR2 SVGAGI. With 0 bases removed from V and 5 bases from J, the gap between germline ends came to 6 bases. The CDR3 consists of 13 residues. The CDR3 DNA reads TGTGCCAGCAGTTACTCACCGGGAGATACGCAGTATTTT. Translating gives CASSYSPGDTQYF.

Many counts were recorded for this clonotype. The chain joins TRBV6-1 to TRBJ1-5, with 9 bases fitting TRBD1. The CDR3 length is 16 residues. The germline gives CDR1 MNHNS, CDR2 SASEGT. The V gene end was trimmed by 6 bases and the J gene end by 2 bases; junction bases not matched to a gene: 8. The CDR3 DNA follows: TGTGCCAGCAGAAAGGACAGGGGATGGGGCAATCAGCCCCAGCATTTT. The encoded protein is CASRKDRGWGNQPQHF.

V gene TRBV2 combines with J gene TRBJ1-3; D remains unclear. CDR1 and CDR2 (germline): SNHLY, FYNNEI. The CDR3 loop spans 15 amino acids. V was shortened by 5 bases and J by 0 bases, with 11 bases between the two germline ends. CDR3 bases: TGTGCCAGCAGTCCCCTTCGGAACTCTGGAAACACCATATATTTT. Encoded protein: CASSPLRNSGNTIYF.

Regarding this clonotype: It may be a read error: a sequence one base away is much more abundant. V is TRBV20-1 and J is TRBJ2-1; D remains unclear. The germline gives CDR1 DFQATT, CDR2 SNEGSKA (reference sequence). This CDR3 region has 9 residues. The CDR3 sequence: CIARPGRSF. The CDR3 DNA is TGCATTGCTAGACCTGGGCGGAGCTTC.

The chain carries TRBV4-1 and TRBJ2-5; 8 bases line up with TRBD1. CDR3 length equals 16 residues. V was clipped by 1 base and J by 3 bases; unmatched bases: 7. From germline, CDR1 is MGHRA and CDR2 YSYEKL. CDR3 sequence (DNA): TGCGCCAGCAGCCAAGTCGGCCAGGGGGCGAAAGAGACCCAGTACTTC. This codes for CASSQVGQGAKETQYF.

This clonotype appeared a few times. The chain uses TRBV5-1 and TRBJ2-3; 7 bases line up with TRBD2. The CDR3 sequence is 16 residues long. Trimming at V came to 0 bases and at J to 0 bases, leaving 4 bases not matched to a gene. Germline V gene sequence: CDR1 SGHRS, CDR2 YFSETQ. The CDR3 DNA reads TGCGCCAGCAGCTTGGGCCTAGCGGATAGCACAGATACGCAGTATTTT. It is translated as CASSLGLADSTDTQYF.

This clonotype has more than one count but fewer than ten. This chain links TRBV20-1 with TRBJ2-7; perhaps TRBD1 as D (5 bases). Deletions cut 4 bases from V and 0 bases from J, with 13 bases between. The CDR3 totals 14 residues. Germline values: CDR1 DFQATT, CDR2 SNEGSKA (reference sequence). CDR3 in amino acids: CSAMGYRSSYEQYF. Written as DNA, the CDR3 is TGCAGTGCTATGGGGTACAGGAGCTCCTACGAGCAGTACTTC.

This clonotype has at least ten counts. Written as DNA, the CDR3 is TGTGCCAGCAGCCAAGATGGTTACAATGAGCAGTTCTTC. As protein: CASSQDGYNEQFF. The V and J genes are TRBV3-1 and TRBJ2-1; D not certain. This CDR3 spans 13 amino acids. With 0 bases removed from V and 4 bases from J, the gap between germline ends came to 4 bases. In germline, CDR1 is LGHDT, CDR2 YNNKEL (reference sequence).

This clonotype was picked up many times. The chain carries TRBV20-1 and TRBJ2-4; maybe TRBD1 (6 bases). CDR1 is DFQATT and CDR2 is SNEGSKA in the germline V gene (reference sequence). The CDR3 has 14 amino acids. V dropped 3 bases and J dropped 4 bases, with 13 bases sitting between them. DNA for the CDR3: TGCAGTGCTAGCTCCTCGAGGGGGAAAAACATTCAGTACTTC. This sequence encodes CSASSSRGKNIQYF.

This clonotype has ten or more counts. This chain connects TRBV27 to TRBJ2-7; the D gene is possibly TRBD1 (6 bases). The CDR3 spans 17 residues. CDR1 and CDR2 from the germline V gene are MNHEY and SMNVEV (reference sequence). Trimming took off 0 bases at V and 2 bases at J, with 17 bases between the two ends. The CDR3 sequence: CASSLSPGARGAYEQYF. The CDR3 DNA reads TGTGCCAGCAGTTTATCCCCCGGCGCCAGGGGAGCCTACGAGCAGTACTTC.

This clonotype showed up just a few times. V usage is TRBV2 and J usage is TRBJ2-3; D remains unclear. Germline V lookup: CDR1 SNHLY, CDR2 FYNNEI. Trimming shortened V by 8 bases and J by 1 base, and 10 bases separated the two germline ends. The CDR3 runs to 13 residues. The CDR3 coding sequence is TGTGCCAGCGGCAGAAGCGGCACAGATACGCAGTATTTT. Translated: CASGRSGTDTQYF.

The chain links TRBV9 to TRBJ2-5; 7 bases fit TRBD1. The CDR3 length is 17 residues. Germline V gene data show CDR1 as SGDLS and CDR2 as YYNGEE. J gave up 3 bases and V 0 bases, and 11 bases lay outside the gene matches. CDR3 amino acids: CASSVDAPGTVKETQYF. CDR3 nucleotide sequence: TGTGCCAGCAGCGTAGATGCCCCCGGGACAGTTAAAGAGACCCAGTACTTC.

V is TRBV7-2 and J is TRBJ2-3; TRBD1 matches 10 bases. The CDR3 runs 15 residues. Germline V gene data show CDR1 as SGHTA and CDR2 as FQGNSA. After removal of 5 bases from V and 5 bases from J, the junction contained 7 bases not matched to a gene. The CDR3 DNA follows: TGTGCCAGCAGCCGAAACGGACAGGGGGTAGATACGCAGTATTTT. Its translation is CASSRNGQGVDTQYF.

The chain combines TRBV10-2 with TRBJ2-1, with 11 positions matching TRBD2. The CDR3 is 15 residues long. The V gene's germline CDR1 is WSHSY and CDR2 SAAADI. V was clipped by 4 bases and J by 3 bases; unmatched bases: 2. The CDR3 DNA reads TGCGCCAGCAGTGGACTAGCGGGATTCTACAATGAGCAGTTCTTC. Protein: CASSGLAGFYNEQFF.

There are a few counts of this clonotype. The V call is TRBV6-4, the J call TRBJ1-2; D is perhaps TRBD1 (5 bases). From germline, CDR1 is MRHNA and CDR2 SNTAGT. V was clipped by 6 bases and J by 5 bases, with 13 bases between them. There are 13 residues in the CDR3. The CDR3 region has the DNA TGTGCCAGCAGGGGGGGACCCAGATATGGCTACACCTTC. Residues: CASRGGPRYGYTF.

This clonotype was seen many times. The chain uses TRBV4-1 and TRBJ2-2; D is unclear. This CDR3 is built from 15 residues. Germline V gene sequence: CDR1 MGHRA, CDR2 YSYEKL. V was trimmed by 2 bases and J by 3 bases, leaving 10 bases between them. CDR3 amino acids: CASSQFVVDTGELFF. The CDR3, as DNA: TGCGCCAGCAGCCAATTTGTGGTCGACACCGGGGAGCTGTTTTTT.

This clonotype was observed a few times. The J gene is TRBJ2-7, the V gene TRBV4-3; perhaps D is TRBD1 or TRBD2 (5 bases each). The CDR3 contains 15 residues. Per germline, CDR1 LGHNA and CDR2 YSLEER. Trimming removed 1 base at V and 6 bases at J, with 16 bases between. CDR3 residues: CASSQVRGRLGEQYF. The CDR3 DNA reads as TGCGCCAGCAGCCAAGTTCGGGGCCGCTTGGGCGAGCAGTACTTC.

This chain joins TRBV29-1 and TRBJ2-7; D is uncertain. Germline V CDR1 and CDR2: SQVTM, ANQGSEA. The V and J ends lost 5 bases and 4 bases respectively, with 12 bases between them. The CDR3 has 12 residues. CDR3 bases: TGCAGCGTTTCCTCCGATGGGTACGAGCAGTACTTC. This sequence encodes CSVSSDGYEQYF.

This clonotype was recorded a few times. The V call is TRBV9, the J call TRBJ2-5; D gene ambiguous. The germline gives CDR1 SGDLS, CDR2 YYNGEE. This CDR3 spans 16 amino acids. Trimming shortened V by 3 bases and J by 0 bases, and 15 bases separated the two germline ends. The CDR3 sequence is CASSEGQLNYQETQYF. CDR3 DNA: TGTGCCAGCAGCGAGGGCCAGCTAAACTACCAAGAGACCCAGTACTTC. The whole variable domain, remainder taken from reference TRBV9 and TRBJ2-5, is DSGVTQTPKHLITATGQRVTLRCSPRSGDLSVYWYQQSLDQGLQFLIQYYNGEERAKGNILERFSAQQFPDLHSELNLSSLELGDSALYFCASSEGQLNYQETQYFGPGTRLLVL.

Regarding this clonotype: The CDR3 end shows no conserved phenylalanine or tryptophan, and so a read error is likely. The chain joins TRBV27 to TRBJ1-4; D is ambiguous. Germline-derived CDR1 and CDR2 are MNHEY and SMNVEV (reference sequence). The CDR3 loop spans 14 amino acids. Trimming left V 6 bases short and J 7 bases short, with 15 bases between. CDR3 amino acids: CASRSWVNGEKLFS. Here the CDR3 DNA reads TGTGCCAGCAGATCGTGGGTAAATGGTGAAAAACTGTTTTCT.